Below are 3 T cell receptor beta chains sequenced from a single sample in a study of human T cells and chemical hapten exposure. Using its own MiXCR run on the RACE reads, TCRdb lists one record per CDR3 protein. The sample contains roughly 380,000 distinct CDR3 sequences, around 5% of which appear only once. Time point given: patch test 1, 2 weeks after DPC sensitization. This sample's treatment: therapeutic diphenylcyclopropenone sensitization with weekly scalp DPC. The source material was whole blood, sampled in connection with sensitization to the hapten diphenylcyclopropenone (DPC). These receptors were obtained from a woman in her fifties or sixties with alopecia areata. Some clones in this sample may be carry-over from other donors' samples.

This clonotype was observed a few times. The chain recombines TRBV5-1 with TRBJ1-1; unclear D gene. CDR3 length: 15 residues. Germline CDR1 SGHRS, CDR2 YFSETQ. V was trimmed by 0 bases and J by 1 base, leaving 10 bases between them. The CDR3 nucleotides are TGCGCCAGCAGCTTGGATGGCTCAAGGAACACTGAAGCTTTCTTT. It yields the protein CASSLDGSRNTEAFF.

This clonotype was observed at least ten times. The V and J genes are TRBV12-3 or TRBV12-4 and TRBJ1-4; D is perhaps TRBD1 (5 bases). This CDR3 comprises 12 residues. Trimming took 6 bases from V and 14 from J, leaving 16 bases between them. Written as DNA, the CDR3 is TGTGCCAGCAGCATGGGGGACCTCTCCCTGTTTTTT. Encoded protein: CASSMGDLSLFF.

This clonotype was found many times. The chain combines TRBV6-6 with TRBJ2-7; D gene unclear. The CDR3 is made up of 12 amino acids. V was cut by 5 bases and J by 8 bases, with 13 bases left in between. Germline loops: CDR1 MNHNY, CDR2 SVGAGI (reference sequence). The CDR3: CASSIIGPQQYF. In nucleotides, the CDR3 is TGTGCCAGCAGTATCATAGGCCCCCAGCAGTACTTC.